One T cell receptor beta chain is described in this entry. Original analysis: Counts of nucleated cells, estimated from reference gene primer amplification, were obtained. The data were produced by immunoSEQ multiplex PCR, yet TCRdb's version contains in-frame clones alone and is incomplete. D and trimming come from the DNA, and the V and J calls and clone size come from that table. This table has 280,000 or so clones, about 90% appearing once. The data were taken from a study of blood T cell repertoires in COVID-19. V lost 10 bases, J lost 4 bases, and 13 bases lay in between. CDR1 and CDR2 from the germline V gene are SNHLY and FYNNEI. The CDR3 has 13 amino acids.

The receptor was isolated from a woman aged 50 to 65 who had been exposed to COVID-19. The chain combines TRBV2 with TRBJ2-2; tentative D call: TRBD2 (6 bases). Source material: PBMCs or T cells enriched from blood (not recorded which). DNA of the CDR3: TGTGCCAACCTTGGACTACTCACCGGGGAGCTGTTTTTT. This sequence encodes CANLGLLTGELFF.